The clone carrying this TCR beta chain has a handful of counts. The source of the sample is a study of blood T cell repertoires in COVID-19. The V segment lost 1 base and the J segment 4 bases; nucleotides outside the gene matches: 4. The CDR3 sequence is 17 residues long. The germline V gene has CDR1 SGHNT and CDR2 YENEEA. Profiled with immunoSEQ multiplex PCR; TCRdb holds only in-frame clones, not every one. In the table there are about 160,000 clones, around four fifths of which are singletons. The sequenced material came from peripheral blood. This clonotype was obtained from a woman of 80 years or more with acute or convalescent COVID-19. J is TRBJ2-1 and V is TRBV11-3; 13 bases line up with TRBD2. The CDR3 DNA reads as TGTGCCAGCAGCTTAGTAAGGACTAGCGGGGGATACAATGAGCAGTTCTTC. Translation gives CASSLVRTSGGYNEQFF.